This record concerns one TCR beta chain sequence. Its cognate antigen is unknown. V shed 5 bases and J 5 bases; nucleotides not matched to a gene: 4. The CDR3 spans 13 residues. Germline V gene lookup returns CDR1 MNHEY and CDR2 SVGAGI. The record originates from a study of cytomegalovirus exposure and HLA in healthy donors. Regarding the study as a whole: Trimming of TCR beta V- and J-genes showed a link, identified in a later analysis, to a missense DCLRE1C variant. Whilst most TCR sequences proved rare, a subset of public TCRs occurred across many donors.

The PCR was carried out with 60 Vbeta primers and 13 Jbeta primers. TCRdb keeps only in-frame clones here, not all; method: immunoSEQ multiplex PCR. The table has approximately 160,000 clones, 68% seen once. Sequenced input: PBMCs. The chain combines TRBV6-5 with TRBJ2-3, with 7 bases matching TRBD2. This sequence originates from a man aged 45-65 years in good health and CMV-seronegative. CDR3 nucleotide sequence: TGTGCCAGCAGTGGACTAGAAGTAGATACGCAGTATTTT. This encodes CASSGLEVDTQYF.